This T cell receptor (beta chain) appears in the sequencing data of a study of cytomegalovirus exposure and HLA in healthy donors. V lost 3 bases, J lost 4 bases, and 12 bases lay in between. The CDR3 covers 14 residues. The germline gives CDR1 GTSNPN, CDR2 SVGIG (reference sequence). General study results and limits: In vitro, three CMV-associated chains proved specific for CMV antigens. Previous analysis showed most TCR beta V segments were productive about 87% or about 30% of the time.

With respect to this clone: No antigen is known for it.

Use of 60 Vbeta and 13 Jbeta primers characterized the PCR. Assay used: immunoSEQ multiplex PCR; TCRdb lists only in-frame clones, some missing. The sample has some 200,000 clones, about 80% seen once. The receptor comes from a girl between 10 and 17 years old in good health and CMV-seronegative. What was sequenced was PBMCs. J is TRBJ2-2 and V is TRBV30; D is perhaps TRBD2 (7 bases). DNA of the CDR3: TGTGCCTGGAGCCGGGGGGCGGGCACCGGGGAGCTGTTTTTT. Encoded protein: CAWSRGAGTGELFF.